Listed here is a single T cell receptor (beta chain). Its antigen remains undetermined. One base away there is no much larger clone; base qualities are not given. For TCR Vbeta sequencing, memory CD4+ T cells were sorted ex vivo from the peripheral blood of narcolepsy patients and healthy controls. This specimen belongs to a study of T cells in narcolepsy (dated by TCRdb to 2016 to 2019). A note on the overall study: Healthy control donors were enrolled in the study alongside patients who had narcolepsy type 1 or type 2 (NT1, NT2). The study sought autoreactive T cells targeting hypocretin neuron self-antigens (hypocretin, TRIB2) in narcolepsy patients, using TCR Vbeta sequencing to track clonotypes in blood and CSF. The research as a whole found: Autoreactive clonotypes were reported to be detected serially in the blood of the same patients and of different patients, but not in the blood of healthy controls. Certain blood memory CD4+ repertoires from patients and controls had no sequences that matched autoreactive T cell clones. Patients and controls had similar numbers of sequenced blood memory CD4+ clonotypes, with averages of 39,000 to 50,000 in patients and some 33,000 in controls. Plots that compared CSF and blood CD4+ T cell clonotypes from the same patient highlighted HCRT-specific and TRIB2-specific autoreactive clonotypes.

The V end gives up 0 bases and the J end 1 base, leaving 6 bases in the junction not matched to a gene. Including the terminal cysteine and phenylalanine, the CDR3 comprises 16 residues. Only the CDR3 portion is preserved as DNA: 48 bases, with reading frame beginning at the first base. According to the germline V gene (reference sequence), CDR1 reads SGHKS and CDR2 reads YYEKEE. The library relied on the immunoSEQ multiplex PCR assay. TCRdb holds this immuneACCESS table with in-frame rearrangements only. Some clones are missing; in checked studies, unresolved V genes explain under half, and the rest has no known cause. The sample contains tens of thousands of clones, more than 80% of them found a single time. The ten largest account for 1.3% of the sample.

The chain employs TRBV5-5 and TRBJ2-7; 8 bases in between match TRBD1. The sequenced sample consisted of CD45RA- memory CD4+ T cells from PBMCs. Explained via the paper, the cell subset or site label denotes: memory T cells sorted ex vivo from peripheral blood. The receptor was isolated from a human donor with narcolepsy. The CDR3 is CASSLDGQGWSYEQYF. The DNA is TGTGCCAGCAGCTTGGATGGACAGGGATGGTCCTACGAGCAGTACTTC.